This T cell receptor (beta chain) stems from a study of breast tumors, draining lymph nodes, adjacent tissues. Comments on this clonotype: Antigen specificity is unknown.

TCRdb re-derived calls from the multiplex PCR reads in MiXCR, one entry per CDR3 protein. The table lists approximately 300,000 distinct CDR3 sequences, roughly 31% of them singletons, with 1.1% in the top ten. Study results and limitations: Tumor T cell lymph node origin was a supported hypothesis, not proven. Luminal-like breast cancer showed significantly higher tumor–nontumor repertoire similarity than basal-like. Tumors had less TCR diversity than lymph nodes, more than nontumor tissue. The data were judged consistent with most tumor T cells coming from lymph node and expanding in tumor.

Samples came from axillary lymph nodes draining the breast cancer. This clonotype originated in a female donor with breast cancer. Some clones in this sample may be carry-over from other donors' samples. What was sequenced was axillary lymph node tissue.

For the CDR3, the DNA is TGCAGTGCTAGACCGGGACAGGGGGAAAAACTGTTTTTT. Translated, it gives CSARPGQGEKLFF. The J gene is TRBJ1-4, the V gene TRBV20-1, with TRBD1 matching over 10 bases. The CDR3 runs to 13 residues. Germline CDR1 is DFQATT and CDR2 is SNEGSKA (reference sequence). V lost 2 bases and J lost 8; bases outside the gene matches: 2.